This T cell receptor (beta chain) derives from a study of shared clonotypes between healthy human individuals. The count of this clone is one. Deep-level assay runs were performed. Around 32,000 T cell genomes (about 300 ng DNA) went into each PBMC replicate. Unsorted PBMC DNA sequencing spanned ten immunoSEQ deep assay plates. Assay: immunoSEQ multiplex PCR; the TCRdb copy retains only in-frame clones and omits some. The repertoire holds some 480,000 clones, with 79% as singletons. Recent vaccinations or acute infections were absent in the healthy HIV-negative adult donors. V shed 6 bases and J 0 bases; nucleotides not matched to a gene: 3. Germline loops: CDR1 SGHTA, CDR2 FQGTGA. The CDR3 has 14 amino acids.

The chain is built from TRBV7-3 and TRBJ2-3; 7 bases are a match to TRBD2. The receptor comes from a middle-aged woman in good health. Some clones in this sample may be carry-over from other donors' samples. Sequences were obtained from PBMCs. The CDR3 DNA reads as TGTGCCAGCAGGCCGGGACTAAGCACAGATACGCAGTATTTT. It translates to CASRPGLSTDTQYF.